This T cell receptor (beta chain) is from a study of blood T cell repertoires in COVID-19 (TCRdb year 2020). In terms of the full investigation: Samples from collaborators originated in the United States, Italy and Spain and spanned both the acute and convalescent phases of COVID-19. The prospective study material was composed of cDNA or gDNA derived from T cells, B-cell-depleted T cells, or PBMCs. Subjects who had been exposed to COVID-19, were actively infected with it, or had recovered from it provided the deeply sampled blood TCRbeta repertoires that made up the dataset. A freely available public database, intended as a resource for researchers studying the immune response to SARS-CoV-2, is where the repertoires were released. Samples were obtained from the ongoing ImmuneRACE study (first 160 participants) and from some 1,200 subjects provided by 6 global collaborators. Sample metadata almost always included a de-identified subject ID, COVID-19 status, age in years and sex. Where HLA class I and class II types were available, the types were taken from metadata supplied by the sample provider, not from assay-based typing.

Results and caveats for the whole study, not just this receptor: Clinical and demographic metadata were provided uncurated, with the amount varying by source and participant.

Trimming removed 0 bases from V and 2 bases from J, leaving 13 bases between the germline ends. The CDR1 and CDR2 encoded by the germline V gene are MNHEY and SVGAGI. The CDR3 contains 16 residues, cysteine and phenylalanine counted. Only the CDR3 region is kept as DNA, spanning 48 bases read in frame from base 1. For this clone: The clone's antigen remains unknown. Nothing much larger sits one base from this clone, and base qualities are not available.

TCRbeta CDR3 regions were amplified from genomic DNA by means of the immunoSEQ Assay, a bias-controlled multiplex PCR. Per the source publication's procedure: The number of nucleated cells in each sample was estimated from the amplification of reference gene primers within the assay. To quantify the absolute abundance of each unique TCRbeta CDR3 rearrangement, sequence reads were collapsed and filtered. For each sample, productive Simpson clonality was calculated as the square root of Simpson's diversity index across productive rearrangements. Here the immuneACCESS table is served through TCRdb, limited to in-frame sequences with V and J called. Missing clones are a known gap in these copies; in checked studies unresolved V genes cover under half, and the rest lacks a known reason. V and J calls and clone size come straight from that table; D and trimming were deduced from the DNA. The sample contains roughly 95,000 clones, roughly 78% of them found a single time. Clones ranked in the top ten supply about 7% of the sample.

The collaborating institutions used their own protocols to collect whole blood in K2EDTA tubes. Collaborator samples were shipped for TCRbeta analysis as frozen whole blood, isolated PBMCs, or DNA extracted from either sample type. The sequence is built from TRBV6-5 and TRBJ2-5; TRBD1 is possibly the D segment (5 matching bases). This receptor was taken from a middle-aged man with active or convalescent COVID-19. Sequenced input: peripheral blood. The DNA sequence is as follows: TGTGCCAGCAGTTACTCGGGATGGGGCCAACAAGAGACCCAGTACTTC. Its coded protein is CASSYSGWGQQETQYF.